Shown below are 2 T cell receptor beta chains from a single sample sequenced in a study of PD-1 blockade in classical Hodgkin lymphoma. Time point in this sample: cycle 4 day 1 (C4D1), after less than 7 weeks of nivolumab. Relapse was seen in all patients after autologous stem cell transplantation, and brentuximab vedotin exposure was variable. The method was immunoSEQ multiplex PCR; TCRdb's version includes in-frame clones alone and lacks a portion of them. Among approximately 44,000 clones listed, approximately 71% were seen once. The specimen comprised peripheral blood mononuclear cells (PBMCs), sampled before the fourth cycle of nivolumab. The source is a human donor with classical Hodgkin lymphoma.

J is TRBJ2-3 and V is TRBV4-1, with D perhaps matching TRBD1 or TRBD2 (5 bases each). Germline V gene data show CDR1 as MGHRA and CDR2 as YSYEKL. V lost 1 base, J lost 1 base, and 9 bases lay in between. This CDR3 contains 15 residues. In DNA, the CDR3 is TGCGCCAGCAGCCAAGTTGGGGGTGGCACAGATACGCAGTATTTT. It specifies CASSQVGGGTDTQYF.

The rearrangement uses TRBV28 and TRBJ2-2; unclear D gene. The CDR3 length is 15 residues. Deletions cut 3 bases from V and 4 bases from J, with 12 bases between. The germline CDR1 and CDR2 sequences are MDHEN and SYDVKM. CDR3 amino acids: CASSLGRVGTGELFF. The DNA for the CDR3 is TGTGCCAGCAGTTTGGGTAGGGTAGGCACCGGGGAGCTGTTTTTT. The full variable domain, in which reference TRBV28 and TRBJ2-2 provide the parts outside the CDR3, is DVKVTQSSRYLVKRTGEKVFLECVQDMDHENMFWYRQDPGLGLRLIYFSYDVKMKEKGDIPEGYSVSREKKERFSLILESASTNQTSMYLCASSLGRVGTGELFFGEGSRLTVL.